These T cell receptor beta chains were read from a single sample in a study of control samples from healthy donors and cancer patients. Only in-frame clones appear in the TCRdb table, and some are missing; sequencing was by immunoSEQ multiplex PCR. This sample has around 75,000 clones, with approximately 92% found just once. Sequencing used blood. The receptors derive from a woman in her sixties or seventies in good health. Both conserved end residues are part of each CDR3. Each record gives: J gene, clone size, D gene, V gene, CDR3 DNA, CDR3 protein. A D gene is named only where the DNA matches it firmly. The size of a clone is reported for some rows only, either as once, few or many, or as a class for expanded clones.

J: TRBJ1-4
size: NA
D: NA
V: TRBV6-5
DNA: TGTGCCAGCAGATTACAGGGTGTCTCTAATGAAAAACTGTTTTTT
CDR3: CASRLQGVSNEKLFF

J: TRBJ1-1
size: few
D: NA
V: TRBV5-1
DNA: TGCGCCAGCAGCTTGGAGTTGCGGACTGAAGCTTTCTTT
CDR3: CASSLELRTEAFF

J: TRBJ1-1
size: NA
D: NA
V: TRBV7-2
DNA: TGTGCCAGCAGCTTTAGGGGGGCATTACTTAACACTGAAGCTTTCTTT
CDR3: CASSFRGALLNTEAFF

J: TRBJ1-5
size: NA
D: NA
V: TRBV29-1
DNA: TGCAGCGTTCAGGAGAATAGCAATCAGCCCCAGCATTTT
CDR3: CSVQENSNQPQHF

J: TRBJ2-5
size: NA
D: TRBD2
V: TRBV11-2
DNA: TGTGCCAGCAGACTAGCGGGAGGCGAGACCCAGTACTTC
CDR3: CASRLAGGETQYF

J: TRBJ1-4
size: NA
D: TRBD1
V: TRBV7-9
DNA: TGTGCCAGCAGCTTAGCATTGGACAGGGCGGAAAAACTGTTTTTT
CDR3: CASSLALDRAEKLFF

J: TRBJ2-1
size: NA
D: NA
V: TRBV27
DNA: TGTGCCAGCAGTTTACTGGGCGGTGAGCAGTTCTTC
CDR3: CASSLLGGEQFF

J: TRBJ2-7
size: NA
D: TRBD1
V: TRBV6-5
DNA: TGTGCCAGCAGTTCCGATGACAGGGTTTTCAAGCAGTACTTC
CDR3: CASSSDDRVFKQYF

J: TRBJ1-6
size: NA
D: NA
V: TRBV27
DNA: TGTGCCAGCAGTCAAAGGGGACACTCACCCCTCCACTTT
CDR3: CASSQRGHSPLHF

J: TRBJ2-3
size: NA
D: TRBD2
V: TRBV27
DNA: TGTGCCAGCAGTTCCCAAGAAGCGGGAGTGGATACGCAGTATTTT
CDR3: CASSSQEAGVDTQYF

J: TRBJ1-6
size: NA
D: NA
V: TRBV7-9
DNA: TGTGCCAGCAGCTTTCCGGGCAGGAATTCACCCCTCCACTTT
CDR3: CASSFPGRNSPLHF

J: TRBJ1-1
size: NA
D: NA
V: TRBV29-1
DNA: TGCAGCGGACGGGGGTCAACTCGGGGCACTGAAGCTTTCTTT
CDR3: CSGRGSTRGTEAFF

J: TRBJ1-5
size: NA
D: NA
V: TRBV6-1
DNA: TGTGCCAGCAGTCCCCAGGAACAGCAGCCCCAGCATTTT
CDR3: CASSPQEQQPQHF

J: TRBJ2-2
size: NA
D: NA
V: TRBV5-1
DNA: TGCGCCAGCAGCGGGACCCTGAACACCGGGGAGCTGTTTTTT
CDR3: CASSGTLNTGELFF

J: TRBJ2-7
size: NA
D: TRBD2
V: TRBV5-4
DNA: TGTGCCAGCAGCCCCGGGACTAGCGTAAGGAGCGAGCAGTACTTC
CDR3: CASSPGTSVRSEQYF

J: TRBJ1-4
size: NA
D: TRBD1
V: TRBV15
DNA: TGTGCCACCAGCGACCGGACAGGGGGCGGTGAAAAACTGTTTTTT
CDR3: CATSDRTGGGEKLFF

J: TRBJ1-6
size: NA
D: NA
V: TRBV5-3
DNA: TGTGCCAGAGTCGGGCGGAAGCTTACATGGTATAATTCACCCCTCCACTTT
CDR3: CARVGRKLTWYNSPLHF

J: TRBJ1-2
size: NA
D: TRBD1
V: TRBV2
DNA: TGTGCCAGCAGTGAGCAGGACAGGGCCCGGCGGGGCTACACCTTC
CDR3: CASSEQDRARRGYTF

J: TRBJ2-5
size: NA
D: TRBD2
V: TRBV7-6
DNA: TGTGCCAGCAGAGGACTAGGGATACAAGAGACCCAGTACTTC
CDR3: CASRGLGIQETQYF